Each of the 12 T cell receptor beta chains below was sequenced from the same sample in a study of T-cell memory formation after mild COVID-19. TCRdb reanalysed the 5' RACE reads using MiXCR and keeps one entry per CDR3 protein. The sample yields around 420,000 distinct CDR3 sequences, 20% to 25% seen once. The sample consisted of PBMCs or a T cell subset sorted from them (not recorded which). Every receptor here comes from an adult woman who had mild COVID-19 (a few samples of this study predate the infection). Cell type and time point are not known.

This clonotype turned up a few times. The chain is built from TRBV11-2 and TRBJ2-3, with 8 nucleotides matching TRBD2. The CDR3 sequence is 16 residues long. V was clipped by 5 bases and J by 5 bases; unmatched bases: 12. The germline gives CDR1 SGHAT, CDR2 FQNNGV. The CDR3 sequence is CASSGGTGGPQDTQYF. The CDR3 coding sequence is TGTGCCAGCAGCGGGGGAACGGGAGGGCCCCAAGATACGCAGTATTTT.

The chain links TRBV15 to TRBJ2-7; TRBD2 agrees at 10 bases. Germline loops: CDR1 LNHNV, CDR2 YYDKDF (reference sequence). CDR3 length equals 16 residues. With V trimmed by 2 bases and J by 2 bases, 6 bases remained unmatched. The CDR3: CATSRPSSGGTYEQYF. In DNA form, the CDR3 reads TGTGCCACCAGCAGACCCTCTAGCGGGGGAACCTACGAGCAGTACTTC. Using reference TRBV15 and TRBJ2-7 for the parts outside the CDR3, the full variable domain is DAMVIQNPRYQVTQFGKPVTLSCSQTLNHNVMYWYQQKSSQAPKLLFHYYDKDFNNEADTPDNFQSRRPNTSFCFLDIRSPGLGDTAMYLCATSRPSSGGTYEQYFGPGTRLTVT.

This clonotype was counted ten times or more. This rearrangement joins TRBV7-2 to TRBJ2-7; D remains unclear. V lost 5 bases to trimming and J lost 0 bases, with 8 bases between them. CDR3 length equals 13 residues. Looked up from germline, CDR1 is SGHTA and CDR2 is FQGNSA. The CDR3, as DNA: TGTGCCAGCAGCGCCGCAAGCTCCTACGAGCAGTACTTC. The encoded protein is CASSAASSYEQYF.

This chain joins TRBV3-1 and TRBJ2-7, with 8 bases fitting TRBD1. V was pared by 4 bases and J by 6 bases, with 5 bases of the junction left unmatched. CDR3 length: 13 residues. Germline V gene sequence: CDR1 LGHDT, CDR2 YNNKEL (reference sequence). Here the CDR3 DNA reads TGTGCCAGCAGCCTTCAGGGGGCAGGCGAGCAGTACTTC. This translates into CASSLQGAGEQYF.

In its sample, this clonotype was seen many times. This rearrangement joins TRBV7-9 to TRBJ2-1, with TRBD2 identical over 13 bases. The CDR3 loop spans 16 amino acids. V trimming: 5 bases; J trimming: 6 bases; junction bases outside the gene matches: 7. From germline, CDR1 is SEHNR and CDR2 FQNEAQ (reference sequence). The CDR3 region is CASSPPTSGGANEQFF. In DNA form, the CDR3 reads TGTGCCAGCAGCCCCCCTACTAGCGGGGGGGCCAATGAGCAGTTCTTC. Based on the CDR3 plus reference TRBV7-9 and TRBJ2-1, the full variable domain is DTGVSQNPRHKITKRGQNVTFRCDPISEHNRLYWYRQTLGQGPEFLTYFQNEAQLEKSRLLSDRFSAERPKGSFSTLEIQRTEQGDSAMYLCASSPPTSGGANEQFFGPGTRLTVL.

This CDR3 reads CASSQGGTLGGEKLFF. In nucleotides, the CDR3 is TGCGCCAGCAGCCAAGGCGGGACATTGGGTGGGGAAAAACTGTTTTTT. The V call is TRBV4-1, the J call TRBJ1-4; D is possibly TRBD1 (6 bases). The CDR3 has 16 residues. V was pared by 1 base and J by 8 bases, with 17 bases between. Per germline, CDR1 MGHRA and CDR2 YSYEKL.

This clonotype was detected a few times. This chain connects TRBV7-9 to TRBJ2-3; 9 bases map to TRBD2. Unmatched junction bases numbered 4, after V lost 5 bases and J lost 1 base. CDR3 length: 15 residues. Per the germline V gene, CDR1 is SEHNR and CDR2 is FQNEAQ (reference sequence). The CDR3: CASSPQREGTDTQYF. CDR3 DNA sequence: TGTGCCAGCAGCCCTCAGCGGGAGGGCACAGATACGCAGTATTTT.

The chain couples TRBV6-2 or TRBV6-3 to TRBJ1-4; D not resolved. V lost 6 bases and J lost 8, with 7 bases in between. The germline V gene has CDR1 MNHEY and CDR2 SVGEGT. This CDR3 has 11 residues. The CDR3 spells CASRGWEKLFF. CDR3 sequence (DNA): TGTGCCAGCAGAGGATGGGAAAAACTGTTTTTT.

The rearrangement uses TRBV3-2 and TRBJ2-1. TRBV3-2 is annotated as a pseudogene. This CDR3 comprises 15 residues. The CDR3 sequence is CASPRRQSSYNEQFF. For the CDR3, the DNA is TGTGCCAGCCCCAGAAGGCAGAGCTCCTACAATGAGCAGTTCTTC.

V gene TRBV5-1 combines with J gene TRBJ2-2; D is perhaps TRBD1 (5 bases). Trimming pared 8 bases from V and 6 bases from J, leaving 11 bases between. The CDR3 consists of 12 residues. Germline V gene lookup returns CDR1 SGHRS and CDR2 YFSETQ. The chain's CDR3 is CASLGPAGELFF. The CDR3 coding sequence is TGCGCCAGTCTGGGGCCTGCCGGGGAGCTGTTTTTT. Together with reference TRBV5-1 and TRBJ2-2, the CDR3 gives the full variable domain: KAGVTQTPRYLIKTRGQQVTLSCSPISGHRSVSWYQQTPGQGLQFLFEYFSETQRNKGNFPGRFSGRQFSNSRSEMNVSTLELGDSALYLCASLGPAGELFFGEGSRLTVL.

This clonotype was picked up a small number of times. This rearrangement joins TRBV2 to TRBJ1-5, with a possible D match to TRBD1 (5 bases). V lost 6 bases to trimming and J lost 0 bases, with 15 bases between them. Germline loops: CDR1 SNHLY, CDR2 FYNNEI. The CDR3 is 16 residues long. The DNA for the CDR3 is TGTGCCAGCAGGCCCGAGACAGTTAGTAGCAATCAGCCCCAGCATTTT. Its protein is CASRPETVSSNQPQHF.

The chain recombines TRBV11-2 with TRBJ2-3; 7 positions agree with TRBD2. The V gene end was trimmed by 5 bases and the J gene end by 4 bases; junction bases not matched to a gene: 12. This CDR3 is built from 16 residues. Germline V CDR1 and CDR2: SGHAT, FQNNGV. The CDR3 DNA reads TGTGCCAGCAGCCGGCGTCTGGACGGGAGGCCAGATACGCAGTATTTT. Protein product: CASSRRLDGRPDTQYF.